The 8 T cell receptor beta chains below all came from one sample that was sequenced in a study of T cells in Graves' hyperthyroidism and ophthalmopathy. RNA transcripts served as the template for amplifying TCR beta CDR3 regions. An initial round of RT-PCR targeting the TCR CDR3 relied on the HTBI primer set. MiXCR, applied by TCRdb to the multiplex PCR reads, yields one record per CDR3 protein. This sample carries a few hundred thousand distinct CDR3 sequences, approximately 17% of them seen once, and the ten largest clones take over 50%. Source material: blood. Receptor source: a woman aged 55-75 years with Graves' ophthalmopathy.

This clonotype is a singleton in its sample. A read error is possible here, since a much larger clone lies one base away. This chain uses TRBV7-2 with TRBJ2-2, with a possible D match to TRBD2 (5 bases). The CDR3 has 14 residues. CDR1 and CDR2 (germline): SGHTA, FQGNSA. V was cut by 1 base and J by 9 bases, with 12 bases left in between. The CDR3 DNA is TGTGCCAGCAGCTTAGGCGGGTCGCCCAGGGAGCTGTTTTTT. Protein product: CASSLGGSPRELFF. Full variable domain (rest looked up from reference TRBV7-2 and TRBJ2-2): GAGVSQSPSNKVTEKGKDVELRCDPISGHTALYWYRQSLGQGLEFLIYFQGNSAPDKSGLPSDRFSAERTGGSVSTLTIQRTQQEDSAVYLCASSLGGSPRELFFGEGSRLTVL.

This sequence joins TRBV6-1 and TRBJ2-7, with D maybe TRBD2 (5 bases). The CDR3 contains 14 residues. Deletions cut 7 bases from V and 1 base from J, with 14 bases between. Germline V gene data show CDR1 as MNHNS and CDR2 as SASEGT. The CDR3 DNA sequence: TGTGCCAGCACCGTCCCCGGGAAATCCTACGAGCAGTACTTC. Amino acid sequence: CASTVPGKSYEQYF.

This clonotype has at least ten counts. The chain carries TRBV20-1 and TRBJ2-5, with a tentative D call TRBD1 (5 bases). Between the trimmed V and J ends, which lost 7 bases and 3 bases, there was a span of 12 bases. There are 12 residues in the CDR3. Germline loops: CDR1 DFQATT, CDR2 SNEGSKA (reference sequence). CDR3 sequence: CSVDRREETQYF. Here the CDR3 DNA reads TGCAGTGTTGACAGACGTGAAGAGACCCAGTACTTC.

The chain recombines TRBV6-1 with TRBJ2-7; TRBD2 aligns across 10 bases. This CDR3 has 14 residues. CDR1 is MNHNS and CDR2 is SASEGT in the germline V gene. V was clipped by 5 bases and J by 3 bases; unmatched bases: 4. CDR3 nucleotide sequence: TGTGCCAGCAGTCTCGGGACTAGCGACTACGAGCAGTACTTC. Amino acid sequence: CASSLGTSDYEQYF.

The chain uses TRBV12-3 or TRBV12-4 and TRBJ2-1; 7 nucleotides line up with TRBD1. V dropped 7 bases and J dropped 1; count of bases not matched to a gene: 13. This CDR3 contains 17 residues. CDR3 protein: CASTVPDHRGSYNEQFF. CDR3 nucleotides: TGTGCCAGCACCGTCCCGGACCACAGGGGATCCTACAATGAGCAGTTCTTC.

This clonotype showed up many times. The chain employs TRBV7-2 and TRBJ2-5, with D unresolved. The V and J ends lost 2 bases and 2 bases respectively, with 12 bases between them. Germline-derived CDR1 and CDR2 are SGHTA and FQGNSA. CDR3 length: 15 residues. The CDR3: CASSLNKGQQETQYF. In nucleotides, the CDR3 is TGTGCCAGCAGCTTAAACAAGGGCCAGCAAGAGACCCAGTACTTC.

The sample holds many counts of this clonotype. V is TRBV6-1 and J is TRBJ2-5; maybe TRBD2 (7 bases). V lost 6 bases and J 5 bases, leaving 16 bases between the germline ends. Germline V CDR1 and CDR2: MNHNS, SASEGT. The CDR3 runs 14 residues. The CDR3 here is CASSLRGAWETQYF. The CDR3 DNA reads as TGTGCCAGCAGCTTACGGGGGGCTTGGGAGACCCAGTACTTC.

This clonotype was detected once. The chain employs TRBV5-1 and TRBJ1-5, with D tentatively TRBD1 (6 bases). V lost 4 bases and J 5 bases, leaving 16 bases between the germline ends. The CDR3 sequence is 15 residues long. Germline V gene sequence: CDR1 SGHRS, CDR2 YFSETQ. CDR3 coding DNA: TGCGCCAGCAGCCGGGGGGGGGGGGCCGATCAGCCCCAGCATTTT. Its translation: CASSRGGGADQPQHF.